This T cell receptor beta chain stems from a study of blood T cells in healthy people across ages. Turning to the study itself: Using template switching, researchers captured about one barcoded beta molecule for each two T cells.

Through a sample-barcoded 5' primer and a J-beta primer mix, a second PCR was run for about 6 to 11 cycles. Each TCR beta cDNA got a 12-nucleotide random molecular identifier. TCRdb re-analysed the 5' RACE reads in MiXCR, keeping a single row per CDR3 protein. The sample holds about 1.4 million distinct CDR3 sequences; 59% are singletons and the top ten take 5% to 7%. V lost 3 bases to trimming and J lost 0 bases; unmatched junction nucleotides: 5. CDR1 is MNHEY and CDR2 is SMNVEV in the germline V gene (reference sequence). This CDR3 is built from 17 residues. Collection of roughly 9.8 milliliters of peripheral blood was performed for each donor.

The chain joins TRBV27 to TRBJ2-6, with 7 bases that match TRBD2. Sequencing input: blood. This TCR was recovered from a man aged 18 to 29 in good health. CDR3 residues: CASSFWGGSSGANVLTF. The DNA for the CDR3 is TGTGCCAGCAGTTTCTGGGGGGGAAGCTCTGGGGCCAACGTCCTGACTTTC. Full variable domain (rest looked up from reference TRBV27 and TRBJ2-6): EAQVTQNPRYLITVTGKKLTVTCSQNMNHEYMSWYRQDPGLGLRQIYYSMNVEVTDKGDVPEGYKVSRKEKRNFPLILESPSPNQTSLYFCASSFWGGSSGANVLTFGAGSRLTVL.